The rows below give T cell receptor beta chains drawn from one sample of a study of spatial heterogeneity in lung cancer. TCRdb re-derived calls from the 5' RACE reads in MiXCR, one entry per CDR3 protein. The sample lists 4,100 or so distinct CDR3 sequences, about 8% occurring once. Source: lung tumor tissue, taken at surgery. Receptors originate from a male donor with early-stage non-small cell lung cancer. Each CDR3 is given with its conserved first and last residue. Each record gives: clone size, J gene, D gene, CDR3 length, V gene, CDR3 protein, CDR3 DNA. D genes are given only for firm matches. Clone sizes are given selectively: once, few, many, or a class where the clone is expanded.

abundance: .; j_gene: TRBJ1-3; d_gene: .; len: 17; v_gene: TRBV7-6; CDR3aa: CASSLTAGVFSGNTIYF; CDR3nt: TGTGCCAGCAGCTTGACCGCAGGGGTATTCTCTGGAAACACCATATATTTT
abundance: medium-sized; j_gene: TRBJ1-2; d_gene: .; len: 11; v_gene: TRBV24-1; CDR3aa: CATTDSYGYTF; CDR3nt: TGTGCCACCACCGACAGCTATGGCTACACCTTC
abundance: medium-sized; j_gene: TRBJ2-5; d_gene: TRBD2; len: 13; v_gene: TRBV29-1; CDR3aa: CSGFRSGEETQYF; CDR3nt: TGCAGCGGTTTCCGAAGCGGGGAGGAGACCCAGTACTTC
abundance: .; j_gene: TRBJ2-7; d_gene: .; len: 15; v_gene: TRBV10-3; CDR3aa: CAISAPSSATYEQYF; CDR3nt: TGTGCCATCAGTGCCCCTAGCTCAGCGACCTACGAGCAGTACTTC
abundance: medium-sized; j_gene: TRBJ2-5; d_gene: .; len: 15; v_gene: TRBV25-1; CDR3aa: CASSPYGVFQETQYF; CDR3nt: TGTGCCAGCAGTCCATACGGGGTCTTCCAAGAGACCCAGTACTTC
abundance: medium-sized; j_gene: TRBJ2-7; d_gene: .; len: 12; v_gene: TRBV6-2/TRBV6-3; CDR3aa: CASSPKSYEQYF; CDR3nt: TGTGCCAGCAGCCCAAAGTCCTACGAGCAGTACTTC
abundance: many; j_gene: TRBJ2-4; d_gene: TRBD2; len: 13; v_gene: TRBV2; CDR3aa: CASERGVENIQYF; CDR3nt: TGTGCCAGCGAGCGGGGGGTGGAAAACATTCAGTACTTC
abundance: medium-sized; j_gene: TRBJ1-2; d_gene: .; len: 15; v_gene: TRBV7-2; CDR3aa: CASSLIAPLHYGYTF; CDR3nt: TGTGCCAGCAGCTTAATAGCTCCTCTACACTATGGCTACACCTTC
abundance: medium-sized; j_gene: TRBJ1-5; d_gene: .; len: 15; v_gene: TRBV19; CDR3aa: CASSILEGEVQPQHF; CDR3nt: TGTGCCAGTAGTATCCTGGAGGGGGAAGTGCAGCCCCAGCATTTT
abundance: medium-sized; j_gene: TRBJ2-1; d_gene: TRBD2; len: 14; v_gene: TRBV29-1; CDR3aa: CSVRASGRNNEQFF; CDR3nt: TGCAGCGTTCGAGCTAGCGGGAGAAACAATGAGCAGTTCTTC
abundance: medium-sized; j_gene: TRBJ2-3; d_gene: TRBD1; len: 15; v_gene: TRBV6-6; CDR3aa: CASSYWTGNTDTQYF; CDR3nt: TGTGCCAGCAGTTATTGGACAGGGAACACAGATACGCAGTATTTT
abundance: many; j_gene: TRBJ2-3; d_gene: TRBD1; len: 15; v_gene: TRBV9; CDR3aa: CASSVPGQVADTQYF; CDR3nt: TGTGCCAGCAGCGTACCGGGACAGGTCGCAGATACGCAGTATTTT
abundance: medium-sized; j_gene: TRBJ2-7; d_gene: .; len: 13; v_gene: TRBV28; CDR3aa: CASSRLPRGEQYF; CDR3nt: TGTGCCAGCAGTCGCCTTCCCCGAGGGGAGCAGTACTTC
abundance: medium-sized; j_gene: TRBJ2-4; d_gene: .; len: 11; v_gene: TRBV29-1; CDR3aa: CSVYGPNIQYF; CDR3nt: TGCAGCGTTTATGGCCCAAACATTCAGTACTTC
abundance: medium-sized; j_gene: TRBJ2-7; d_gene: .; len: 15; v_gene: TRBV20-1; CDR3aa: CSARSWETPGYEQYF; CDR3nt: TGCAGTGCTAGGTCGTGGGAGACACCCGGATACGAGCAGTACTTC
abundance: medium-sized; j_gene: TRBJ2-3; d_gene: .; len: 13; v_gene: TRBV29-1; CDR3aa: CSVQTGRTDTQYF; CDR3nt: TGCAGCGTCCAGACAGGACGCACAGATACGCAGTATTTT
abundance: medium-sized; j_gene: TRBJ2-7; d_gene: TRBD1; len: 15; v_gene: TRBV30; CDR3aa: CAWSVGGQAAYEQYF; CDR3nt: TGTGCCTGGAGTGTCGGGGGACAGGCTGCTTACGAGCAGTACTTC
abundance: .; j_gene: TRBJ1-4; d_gene: .; len: 13; v_gene: TRBV10-2; CDR3aa: CASSGSGVEKLFF; CDR3nt: TGCGCCAGCAGTGGTTCCGGGGTTGAAAAACTGTTTTTT
abundance: medium-sized; j_gene: TRBJ2-7; d_gene: .; len: 14; v_gene: TRBV7-9; CDR3aa: CASSLAGVNYEQYF; CDR3nt: TGTGCCAGCAGCTTAGCGGGTGTAAACTACGAGCAGTACTTC
abundance: .; j_gene: TRBJ2-1; d_gene: .; len: 14; v_gene: TRBV29-1; CDR3aa: CSVAGLLLNNEQFF; CDR3nt: TGCAGCGTGGCGGGACTCCTCCTTAATAATGAGCAGTTCTTC
abundance: medium-sized; j_gene: TRBJ2-5; d_gene: .; len: 13; v_gene: TRBV5-4; CDR3aa: CASSYLGAETQYF; CDR3nt: TGTGCCAGCAGCTATCTAGGGGCGGAGACCCAGTACTTC
abundance: once; j_gene: TRBJ2-7; d_gene: TRBD2; len: 17; v_gene: TRBV28; CDR3aa: CASSSSSWGRAPGEQYF; CDR3nt: TGTGCCAGCAGTTCCTCTAGCTGGGGGAGGGCCCCGGGCGAGCAGTACTTC
abundance: many; j_gene: TRBJ2-1; d_gene: .; len: 11; v_gene: TRBV12-3/TRBV12-4; CDR3aa: CASRGMGPNFF; CDR3nt: TGTGCCAGCAGAGGTATGGGTCCGAACTTCTTC
abundance: medium-sized; j_gene: TRBJ2-3; d_gene: .; len: 13; v_gene: TRBV2; CDR3aa: CASSDGVTDTQYF; CDR3nt: TGTGCCAGCAGTGACGGGGTCACAGATACGCAGTATTTT
abundance: many; j_gene: TRBJ2-7; d_gene: TRBD1; len: 13; v_gene: TRBV20-1; CDR3aa: CSAWRDRAYEQYF; CDR3nt: TGCAGTGCTTGGCGGGACAGGGCCTACGAGCAGTACTTC
abundance: many; j_gene: TRBJ1-5; d_gene: .; len: 13; v_gene: TRBV19; CDR3aa: CASSIFPNQPQHF; CDR3nt: TGTGCCAGTAGTATTTTTCCAAATCAGCCCCAGCATTTT
abundance: medium-sized; j_gene: TRBJ2-7; d_gene: TRBD2; len: 16; v_gene: TRBV5-4; CDR3aa: CASSPKRTSGDYEQYF; CDR3nt: TGTGCCAGCAGCCCTAAACGGACTAGCGGGGACTACGAGCAGTACTTC
abundance: many; j_gene: TRBJ2-5; d_gene: .; len: 12; v_gene: TRBV6-2/TRBV6-3; CDR3aa: CASSYDLETQYF; CDR3nt: TGTGCCAGCAGTTATGATCTGGAGACCCAGTACTTC
abundance: medium-sized; j_gene: TRBJ2-1; d_gene: TRBD2; len: 16; v_gene: TRBV4-3; CDR3aa: CASSQDFSGGVNEQFF; CDR3nt: TGCGCCAGCAGCCAAGATTTCAGCGGGGGGGTCAATGAGCAGTTCTTC
abundance: medium-sized; j_gene: TRBJ2-2; d_gene: .; len: 13; v_gene: TRBV19; CDR3aa: CASTYKNTGELFF; CDR3nt: TGTGCCAGTACCTACAAGAACACCGGGGAGCTGTTTTTT
abundance: hyperexpanded; j_gene: TRBJ1-1; d_gene: .; len: 13; v_gene: TRBV11-2; CDR3aa: CASSWGTATEAFF; CDR3nt: TGTGCCAGCAGCTGGGGCACAGCCACTGAAGCTTTCTTT
abundance: medium-sized; j_gene: TRBJ2-1; d_gene: .; len: 13; v_gene: TRBV7-8; CDR3aa: CASSLIQGGSQFF; CDR3nt: TGTGCCAGCAGCCTAATTCAGGGGGGTTCGCAGTTCTTC
abundance: large; j_gene: TRBJ1-2; d_gene: TRBD1; len: 15; v_gene: TRBV5-4; CDR3aa: CASSSPGQGAKGYTF; CDR3nt: TGTGCCAGCAGCTCCCCGGGACAGGGGGCCAAGGGCTACACCTTC
abundance: many; j_gene: TRBJ2-1; d_gene: TRBD2; len: 16; v_gene: TRBV10-1; CDR3aa: CASREAGLAGAHEQFF; CDR3nt: TGCGCCAGCAGGGAGGCTGGACTAGCGGGAGCCCATGAGCAGTTCTTC
abundance: medium-sized; j_gene: TRBJ1-2; d_gene: TRBD1; len: 13; v_gene: TRBV7-3; CDR3aa: CASSLGQGYGYTF; CDR3nt: TGTGCCAGCAGCCTCGGACAGGGCTATGGCTACACCTTC
abundance: few; j_gene: TRBJ2-7; d_gene: .; len: 14; v_gene: TRBV4-3; CDR3aa: CASSQGHRSYEQYF; CDR3nt: TGCGCCAGCAGCCAAGGTCACAGGAGCTACGAGCAGTACTTC
abundance: many; j_gene: TRBJ2-1; d_gene: .; len: 14; v_gene: TRBV24-1; CDR3aa: CATSPPGTYLKQFF; CDR3nt: TGTGCCACCAGCCCCCCGGGAACTTATCTTAAGCAGTTCTTC
abundance: .; j_gene: TRBJ1-2; d_gene: .; len: 14; v_gene: TRBV9; CDR3aa: CASSGRDTLVGYTF; CDR3nt: TGTGCCAGCAGCGGACGGGACACTCTTGTAGGCTACACCTTC
abundance: medium-sized; j_gene: TRBJ2-1; d_gene: .; len: 12; v_gene: TRBV9; CDR3aa: CASSPTYNEQFF; CDR3nt: TGTGCCAGCAGCCCCACTTACAATGAGCAGTTCTTC
abundance: medium-sized; j_gene: TRBJ2-3; d_gene: TRBD2; len: 15; v_gene: TRBV3-1; CDR3aa: CASTPSGGALDTQYF; CDR3nt: TGTGCCAGCACTCCTAGCGGGGGGGCCTTGGATACGCAGTATTTT
abundance: many; j_gene: TRBJ1-1; d_gene: .; len: 15; v_gene: TRBV20-1; CDR3aa: CSASKGGRVNTEAFF; CDR3nt: TGCAGTGCTAGTAAAGGGGGGCGGGTGAACACTGAAGCTTTCTTT
abundance: medium-sized; j_gene: TRBJ2-7; d_gene: TRBD1; len: 13; v_gene: TRBV20-1; CDR3aa: CSARGDRGYEQYF; CDR3nt: TGCAGTGCTAGAGGGGACAGGGGGTACGAGCAGTACTTC
abundance: medium-sized; j_gene: TRBJ2-6; d_gene: .; len: 17; v_gene: TRBV6-5; CDR3aa: CASSYRYLSSGANVLTF; CDR3nt: TGTGCCAGCAGTTACCGGTACCTGAGCTCTGGGGCCAACGTCCTGACTTTC
abundance: medium-sized; j_gene: TRBJ1-2; d_gene: TRBD1; len: 15; v_gene: TRBV9; CDR3aa: CASSPWDRGSYGYTF; CDR3nt: TGTGCCAGCAGCCCCTGGGACAGGGGGTCCTATGGCTACACCTTC
abundance: medium-sized; j_gene: TRBJ2-1; d_gene: .; len: 13; v_gene: TRBV7-8; CDR3aa: CASSLNFDNEQFF; CDR3nt: TGTGCCAGCAGCTTAAACTTCGACAATGAGCAGTTCTTC
abundance: medium-sized; j_gene: TRBJ2-3; d_gene: TRBD2; len: 13; v_gene: TRBV20-1; CDR3aa: CSARAGGADTQYF; CDR3nt: TGCAGTGCTAGGGCGGGGGGGGCAGATACGCAGTATTTT
abundance: medium-sized; j_gene: TRBJ1-1; d_gene: .; len: 13; v_gene: TRBV7-8; CDR3aa: CASSLNDGSEAFF; CDR3nt: TGTGCCAGCAGCCTAAACGACGGGAGTGAAGCTTTCTTT
abundance: medium-sized; j_gene: TRBJ2-4; d_gene: TRBD2; len: 17; v_gene: TRBV11-2; CDR3aa: CASSLRLAGGLKNIQYF; CDR3nt: TGTGCCAGCAGCTTAAGACTAGCGGGGGGACTCAAAAACATTCAGTACTTC
abundance: medium-sized; j_gene: TRBJ2-7; d_gene: .; len: 11; v_gene: TRBV2; CDR3aa: CASTVSYEQYF; CDR3nt: TGTGCCAGCACCGTATCCTACGAGCAGTACTTC